This T cell receptor beta chain is drawn from a study of spatial heterogeneity in lung cancer. Time point described: blood at routine non-recurrence follow-up after resection. At least ten counts were recorded for this clonotype. TCRdb itself ran the 5' RACE reads through MiXCR, one entry per CDR3 protein. The repertoire holds about 27,000 distinct CDR3 sequences, with roughly 5% as singletons. CDR1 is SGHDT, CDR2 YYEEEE, per germline. This CDR3 is built from 18 residues. V was pared by 4 bases and J by 0 bases, with 20 bases between. The receptor's source is a female donor with early-stage non-small cell lung cancer. Source: PBMCs, taken at follow-up. The V and J genes are TRBV5-6 and TRBJ1-3, with a weak D call TRBD1 (5 bases). DNA for the CDR3: TGTGCCAGCAGCCAAGCGTCGGGACGGCTGACCTCTGGAAACACCATATATTTT. It is translated as CASSQASGRLTSGNTIYF.